These 6 T cell receptor beta chains were sequenced from one sample in a study of vaccination effects on CD4 cells after COVID-19. Sequencing was preceded by expansion of antigen-specific CD4+ T cells with viral peptide pools in the ViraFEST assay. The authors isolated CD4+ T cells after less than eleven days of culture. Vaccination of participants consisted of two doses of either the BNT162b2 or mRNA-1273 vaccine. Their recognized antigens are unknown. Using immunoSEQ multiplex PCR, the repertoire was profiled, and TCRdb retains in-frame clones only, with some absent. The table lists tens of thousands of clones, about 79% of them singletons. Sample: CD4+ T cells from PBMCs cultured with SARS-CoV-2 spike peptides, taken after COVID-19 vaccination. These receptors were collected from a human donor who received a COVID-19 vaccine. Some clones in this sample may be carry-over from other donors' samples.

This clone was detected only a few times. This chain joins TRBV11-2 and TRBJ2-1; 7 bases are a match to TRBD2. The CDR3 length is 15 residues. J was trimmed by 5 bases and V by 0 bases; bases with no gene match: 4. Looked up from germline, CDR1 is SGHAT and CDR2 is FQNNGV. CDR3 coding DNA: TGTGCCAGCAGCTTAGAGGGGGGGGAGAACAATGAGCAGTTCTTC. This codes for CASSLEGGENNEQFF.

V usage is TRBV5-8 and J usage is TRBJ2-5, with 8 bases identical to TRBD2. This CDR3 region has 18 residues. The V segment lost 0 bases and the J segment 5 bases; nucleotides outside the gene matches: 15. The germline CDR1 and CDR2 sequences are SGHTS and YDEGEE. CDR3 sequence reads: CASSLANEASGPGETQYF. CDR3 bases: TGTGCCAGCAGCTTGGCGAATGAAGCTAGCGGGCCCGGGGAGACCCAGTACTTC.

V usage is TRBV6-5 and J usage is TRBJ1-3; a weak D match, TRBD1 (6 bases). The CDR3 is 14 residues long. Germline values: CDR1 MNHEY, CDR2 SVGAGI. Trimming took 8 bases from V and 4 from J, leaving 15 bases between them. CDR3 amino acids: CASAEGGTGNTIYF. The CDR3 DNA follows: TGTGCCAGCGCCGAAGGGGGTACAGGAAACACCATATATTTT.

A single count supports this clone. V is TRBV6-5 and J is TRBJ2-7; tentative D call: TRBD1 (5 bases). CDR1 MNHEY and CDR2 SVGAGI come from the germline V gene. This CDR3 is 15 amino acids long. Trimming removed 10 bases from V and 7 bases from J, with 26 bases in between. Here the CDR3 DNA reads TGTGCCAACCTCTACCCGGGCAGGGTAGATGAAGAGCAGTACGTC. Its protein is CANLYPGRVDEEQYV.

The chain recombines TRBV5-1 with TRBJ1-6, with no clear D. Germline values: CDR1 SGHRS, CDR2 YFSETQ. V was trimmed by 1 base and J by 7 bases, leaving 12 bases between them. The CDR3 sequence is 15 residues long. The CDR3 DNA is TGCGCCAGCAGCTTGCAGCTTACCTCAAATTCACCCCTCCACTTT. This sequence encodes CASSLQLTSNSPLHF.

This chain uses TRBV3-1 (or the pseudogene TRBV3-2) with TRBJ2-3; TRBD1 matches at 7 bases. The CDR3 extends over 14 amino acids. V shed 1 base, J shed 4 bases, and the junction held 2 bases outside the gene matches. Germline values: CDR1 LGHDT, CDR2 YNNKEL (reference sequence). In DNA, the CDR3 is TGTGCCAGCAGCCAAGTCGGACAGGCAGATACGCAGTATTTT. Protein sequence: CASSQVGQADTQYF.